This is a list of T cell receptor beta chains from one sample in a study of control samples from healthy donors and cancer patients. Repertoires were generated with immunoSEQ multiplex PCR, while TCRdb's copy carries only in-frame clones and drops some. The sample carries about 160,000 clones, about 90% recorded once. The specimen was blood. These receptors were collected from a man aged 25 to 40 in good health. Both conserved end residues are part of each CDR3. The order of the fields is clone size, D gene, V gene, J gene, CDR3 DNA, CDR3 protein. D genes are given only for firm matches. Clone size appears in some rows only: once, few, many, or a class for an expanded clone.

-,-,TRBV28,TRBJ2-3,TGTGCCAGCAGGGTTGACAGGCCCCGCACAGATACGCAGTATTTT,CASRVDRPRTDTQYF
-,-,TRBV24-1,TRBJ2-5,TGTGCCACCAGTGATTTGGGGGCCCAGGTAGAGACCCAGTACTTC,CATSDLGAQVETQYF
-,-,TRBV6-5,TRBJ2-7,TGTGCCAGCCTTTCAGGGTTTAGCGAGCAGTACTTC,CASLSGFSEQYF
-,-,TRBV19,TRBJ2-5,TGTGCCAGTACTTCCGGGTCAGCTCTCGGAGAGACCCAGTACTTC,CASTSGSALGETQYF
-,TRBD2,TRBV3-1/TRBV3-2,TRBJ2-1,TGTGCCAGCAGCCCCACTAGCGGCAATGAGCAGTTCTTC,CASSPTSGNEQFF
-,TRBD2,TRBV5-4,TRBJ2-1,TGTGCCAGCAGCTTAAAAAAGCGGGGGCCAGAGACGGTCGATGAGCAGTTCTTC,CASSLKKRGPETVDEQFF
-,TRBD1,TRBV3-1/TRBV3-2,TRBJ1-4,TGTGCCAGCAGCGTCGACAGGGGACGGGAAAAACTGTTTTTT,CASSVDRGREKLFF
once,-,TRBV7-2,TRBJ1-6,TGTGCCAGCAGCCTCATAGAAAATTCACCCCTCCACTTT,CASSLIENSPLHF
-,TRBD1,TRBV30,TRBJ1-1,TGTGCCTGGAGTGTGGGACAGATTGAAGCTTTCTTT,CAWSVGQIEAFF
-,-,TRBV9,TRBJ1-1,TGTGCCAGCAGCGTTTCTGGGGGAGGTTCGAACACTGAAGCTTTCTTT,CASSVSGGGSNTEAFF
-,-,TRBV4-3,TRBJ1-2,TGCGCCAGCAGCCAAGACAGGAACTATGGCTACACCTTC,CASSQDRNYGYTF
-,-,TRBV4-1,TRBJ1-2,TGCGCCAGCAGCCCGGGAACTCCCGGGGGATATGGCTACACCTTC,CASSPGTPGGYGYTF
once,-,TRBV5-4,TRBJ1-1,TGTGCCAGCAGCTTGGCCGGGACGGTAGCTTTCTTT,CASSLAGTVAFF
-,-,TRBV5-4,TRBJ2-3,TGTGCCAGCAGCTTGCTGGACGCAGATACGCAGTATTTT,CASSLLDADTQYF
-,-,TRBV7-2,TRBJ2-5,TGTGCCAGCAGCCCCCCGGCGAGATTGGGTTTAGAGACCCAGTACTTC,CASSPPARLGLETQYF
-,-,TRBV15,TRBJ1-5,TGTGCCACCAGCAGAGATTGGGTCCAGCCCCAGCATTTT,CATSRDWVQPQHF
-,TRBD1,TRBV28,TRBJ2-7,TGTGCCAGCACCGGGACAGGTCCCTACGAGCAGTACTTC,CASTGTGPYEQYF
-,-,TRBV12-5,TRBJ1-2,TGTGCTAGTGGTGGACTCGGGGGACGCTACACCTTC,CASGGLGGRYTF
once,-,TRBV27,TRBJ1-1,TGTGCCAGCAGTAGTTTAGGAGGGGGTAACACTGAAGCTTTCTTT,CASSSLGGGNTEAFF
-,TRBD1,TRBV25-1,TRBJ1-5,TGTGCCAGCAGTCCCTTGGGACAGGCAGATCAGCCCCAGCATTTT,CASSPLGQADQPQHF
-,-,TRBV6-5,TRBJ1-1,TGTGCCAGCAGATACACTGAAGCTTTCTTT,CASRYTEAFF
once,-,TRBV9,TRBJ1-1,TGTGCCAGCAGCGCCAGACAAGGGGGGAACACTGAAGCTTTCTTT,CASSARQGGNTEAFF
-,-,TRBV20-1,TRBJ1-3,TGCAGTGCTAGCGGTGGAAACACCATATATTTT,CSASGGNTIYF
-,TRBD2,TRBV15,TRBJ2-1,TGTGCCACCAGCTCCCGGGTAGGGACTAGGAATGAGCAGTTCTTC,CATSSRVGTRNEQFF
-,-,TRBV5-6,TRBJ1-6,TGTGCCAGCACCACCGGACATTCTAGAGACAATTCACCCCTCCACTTT,CASTTGHSRDNSPLHF
-,-,TRBV7-8,TRBJ2-7,TGTGCCAGCAGCTCCTACTCCCATGGGCCCTACGAGCAGTACTTC,CASSSYSHGPYEQYF
-,-,TRBV9,TRBJ1-2,TGTGCCAGCAGCGTAGATTTCAGGGGCTACACCTTC,CASSVDFRGYTF
-,-,TRBV5-1,TRBJ2-3,TGCGCCAGCAGCCATGAGGGGGGAGATACGCAGTATTTT,CASSHEGGDTQYF
-,-,TRBV12-3/TRBV12-4,TRBJ1-4,TGTGCCAGCAGCCCAGAGGGGGAAAAACTGTTTTTT,CASSPEGEKLFF
-,TRBD1,TRBV7-9,TRBJ2-1,TGTGCCAGCAGTCGACAGGGGGCGTTCAATGAGCAGTTCTTC,CASSRQGAFNEQFF
-,TRBD2,TRBV9,TRBJ2-7,TGTGCCAGCAGCCTAGGCGGGGGGAGCGGCGAGCAGTACTTC,CASSLGGGSGEQYF